These 21 T cell receptor beta chains share one sample of origin, sequenced in a study of blood T cell repertoires in COVID-19. The protocol was immunoSEQ multiplex PCR, while the TCRdb copy is restricted to in-frame clones and leaves out a portion. The repertoire has a few hundred thousand clones, 80% to 90% of them found once; the top ten carry 1% to 1.5%. Sequencing was carried out using peripheral blood. The receptors here all came from a woman between 50 and 59 years old with acute or convalescent COVID-19.

The rearrangement links TRBV18 to TRBJ2-2; TRBD1 matches 10 bases. The CDR3 contains 15 residues. Germline V lookup: CDR1 KGHSH, CDR2 LQKENI. Trimming removed 6 bases from V and 6 bases from J; junction bases left unmatched: 7. The CDR3 region is CASSPGQGRAGELFF. CDR3 in DNA: TGTGCCAGCTCTCCGGGACAGGGGAGAGCCGGGGAGCTGTTTTTT.

The rearrangement uses TRBV4-1 and TRBJ2-5; D might be TRBD2 (6 bases). Trimming took off 2 bases at V and 4 bases at J, with 11 bases between the two ends. The CDR3 sequence is 14 residues long. Germline V gene sequence: CDR1 MGHRA, CDR2 YSYEKL. In nucleotides, the CDR3 is TGCGCCAGCAGCCAACGGCGGGGTGGAGAGACCCAGTACTTC. It translates to CASSQRRGGETQYF.

Note on this clone: Other DNA sequences in this sample translate to the same CDR3. The chain joins TRBV9 to TRBJ2-3, with 7 bases fitting TRBD2. Trimming at V came to 3 bases and at J to 5 bases, leaving 9 bases not matched to a gene. The CDR3 has 15 amino acids. Germline CDR1 SGDLS, CDR2 YYNGEE. For the CDR3, the DNA is TGTGCCAGCAGCGGTCGGGGGGTGAGAGGAGATACGCAGTATTTT. Protein product: CASSGRGVRGDTQYF. Combining the CDR3 with reference TRBV9 and TRBJ2-3 gives the whole variable domain DSGVTQTPKHLITATGQRVTLRCSPRSGDLSVYWYQQSLDQGLQFLIQYYNGEERAKGNILERFSAQQFPDLHSELNLSSLELGDSALYFCASSGRGVRGDTQYFGPGTRLTVL.

The sample holds a few counts of this clone. The chain uses TRBV7-9 and TRBJ2-2; possible D gene TRBD2, 5 bases. This CDR3 comprises 12 residues. Germline assignment: CDR1 SEHNR and CDR2 FQNEAQ (reference sequence). The V end lost 1 base, the J end lost 13 bases, and 10 bases lay between the germline ends. The CDR3 here is CASSLEEGGLFF. CDR3 coding DNA: TGTGCCAGCAGCTTAGAAGAGGGCGGGCTGTTTTTT.

The CDR3 coding sequence is TGTGCCAGCTCACCTCGTACAGGGGGCTTAGGTACTGAAGCTTTCTTT. Its translation: CASSPRTGGLGTEAFF. The V gene is TRBV18, the J gene TRBJ1-1; 9 bases match TRBD1. Trimming cost V 3 bases and J 5 bases; bases outside gene matches: 10. The CDR3 runs 16 residues. The V gene's germline CDR1 is KGHSH and CDR2 LQKENI.

The rearrangement links TRBV3-1 (or the pseudogene TRBV3-2) to TRBJ2-1; 10 bases are shared with TRBD2. The CDR3 extends over 16 amino acids. V was clipped by 3 bases and J by 5 bases; unmatched bases: 7. Per germline, CDR1 LGHDT and CDR2 YNNKEL (reference sequence). The CDR3 bases are TGTGCCAGCAGCCATAAGACTAGCGGGCTGAACAATGAGCAGTTCTTC. It translates to CASSHKTSGLNNEQFF.

The V and J genes are TRBV29-1 and TRBJ2-5; TRBD1 matches at 10 bases. After removal of 7 bases from V and 5 bases from J, the junction contained 7 bases not matched to a gene. The CDR3 covers 13 residues. CDR1 SQVTM and CDR2 ANQGSEA come from the germline V gene. The CDR3 DNA reads as TGCAGCGGGATGACAGGGGGCGCGGAGACCCAGTACTTC. Translated: CSGMTGGAETQYF.

The chain carries TRBV24-1 and TRBJ2-2, with TRBD1 matching over 9 bases. Germline CDR1 reads KGHDR; CDR2 reads SFDVKD. V was clipped by 4 bases and J by 4 bases; unmatched bases: 6. This CDR3 comprises 16 residues. The CDR3 spells CATSDSRTGATGELFF. CDR3 DNA sequence: TGTGCCACCAGTGACTCCCGGACAGGGGCCACCGGGGAGCTGTTTTTT.

The chain links TRBV7-2 to TRBJ2-7, with 12 bases that match TRBD2. Trimming removed 3 bases from V and 5 bases from J; junction bases left unmatched: 5. The CDR3 totals 15 residues. Germline CDR1 and CDR2: SGHTA and FQGNSA. CDR3 sequence reads: CASSFSGLAGNEQYF. DNA of the CDR3: TGTGCCAGCAGCTTCTCCGGACTAGCGGGAAACGAGCAGTACTTC.

The chain recombines TRBV5-1 with TRBJ1-1; TRBD1 is a possible D gene (6 bases). The CDR3 has 14 residues. V lost 0 bases to trimming and J lost 5 bases, with 11 bases between them. Germline V CDR1 and CDR2: SGHRS, YFSETQ. CDR3 loop: CASSLGQRGTEAFF. Here the CDR3 DNA reads TGCGCCAGCAGCTTGGGACAGAGGGGGACTGAAGCTTTCTTT.

This clone was detected only once. V and J are TRBV5-1 and TRBJ1-4, with 9 bases lining up with TRBD1. This CDR3 has 14 amino acids. CDR1 and CDR2 from the germline V gene are SGHRS and YFSETQ. V lost 4 bases, J lost 7 bases, and 5 bases stayed unmatched. The CDR3 nucleotides are TGCGCCAGCAGCATGGGACAGGGCGCTGAAAAACTGTTTTTT. Amino acid sequence: CASSMGQGAEKLFF.

J is TRBJ1-3 and V is TRBV6-5; 7 bases are a match to TRBD1. J was trimmed by 0 bases and V by 6 bases; bases with no gene match: 5. This CDR3 contains 15 residues. Germline-derived CDR1 and CDR2 are MNHEY and SVGAGI. The DNA for the CDR3 is TGTGCCAGCAGCTGGGACAGTTCCTCTGGAAACACCATATATTTT. Protein: CASSWDSSSGNTIYF.

The chain carries TRBV6-6 and TRBJ1-1, with 7 bases fitting TRBD1. The junction had 7 bases not matched to a gene; V was cut back by 6 bases and J by 0 bases. The CDR3 has 15 amino acids. CDR1 and CDR2 from the germline V gene are MNHNY and SVGAGI (reference sequence). The DNA of the CDR3 is TGTGCCAGCAGGTACCCGGACAGGATGAACACTGAAGCTTTCTTT. Protein product: CASRYPDRMNTEAFF.

V is TRBV3-1 (or the pseudogene TRBV3-2) and J is TRBJ1-3; D remains unclear. Trimming left V 5 bases short and J 4 bases short, with 6 bases between. Germline V gene lookup returns CDR1 LGHDT and CDR2 YNNKEL (reference sequence). The CDR3 consists of 12 residues. CDR3 nucleotide sequence: TGTGCCAGCAGCACCCAGGGAAACACCATATATTTT. It translates to CASSTQGNTIYF.

The rearrangement joins TRBV18 to TRBJ2-1; D ambiguous. Germline loops: CDR1 KGHSH, CDR2 LQKENI. V dropped 3 bases and J dropped 5 bases, with 14 bases sitting between them. The CDR3 is made up of 15 amino acids. The CDR3 is CASSPKIAVNNEQFF. The CDR3 DNA reads TGTGCCAGCTCACCCAAAATAGCTGTAAACAATGAGCAGTTCTTC.

The CDR3 sequence is CASSKTSGGHYEQYV. The CDR3 nucleotides read TGCGCCAGCAGTAAGACTAGCGGGGGCCACTACGAGCAGTACGTC. The chain combines TRBV10-2 with TRBJ2-7, with 12 bases fitting TRBD2. V was clipped by 5 bases and J by 3 bases; unmatched bases: 5. The CDR3 loop spans 15 amino acids. Looked up from germline, CDR1 is WSHSY and CDR2 is SAAADI.

The chain carries TRBV20-1 and TRBJ2-1, with D possibly TRBD2 on 5 matching bases. Trimming took off 3 bases at V and 1 base at J, with 16 bases between the two ends. CDR3 length equals 16 residues. The germline gives CDR1 DFQATT, CDR2 SNEGSKA (reference sequence). In DNA, the CDR3 is TGCAGTGCTAGTGGAGGAACGGGGATATCCTACAATGAGCAGTTCTTC. Protein: CSASGGTGISYNEQFF.

CDR3 sequence: CASSPRTEGNSPLHF. CDR3 in DNA: TGTGCCAGCAGCCCCCGGACAGAAGGGAATTCACCCCTCCACTTT. The gene calls are TRBV11-2 and TRBJ1-6, with a tentative D call TRBD1 (6 bases). The germline CDR1 and CDR2 sequences are SGHAT and FQNNGV. Trimming removed 5 bases from V and 7 bases from J, with 15 bases in between. The CDR3 loop spans 15 amino acids.

The rearrangement links TRBV7-9 to TRBJ2-5, with 10 nucleotides matching TRBD2. CDR1 and CDR2 (germline): SEHNR, FQNEAQ (reference sequence). The CDR3 contains 13 residues. Unmatched junction bases numbered 0, after V lost 4 bases and J lost 4 bases. The CDR3 reads CASSSSGRETQYF. The CDR3 region has the DNA TGTGCCAGCAGCTCTAGCGGGAGAGAGACCCAGTACTTC.

The chain joins TRBV7-7 to TRBJ2-1; D might be TRBD2 (6 bases). V was clipped by 1 base and J by 9 bases, with 10 bases between them. In germline, CDR1 is SSHAT, CDR2 FNYEAQ (reference sequence). This CDR3 region has 13 residues. The DNA of the CDR3 is TGTGCCAGCAGCTTAGGTCTAGCGTCTGAGCAGTTCTTC. This translates into CASSLGLASEQFF. Complete variable domain (other parts from reference TRBV7-7 and TRBJ2-1): GAGVSQSPRYKVTKRGQDVTLRCDPISSHATLYWYQQALGQGPEFLTYFNYEAQPDKSGLPSDRFSAERPEGSISTLTIQRTEQRDSAMYRCASSLGLASEQFFGPGTRLTVL.

The chain recombines TRBV4-1 with TRBJ2-1, with 14 bases aligning to TRBD2. J lost 8 bases, V lost 1 base, and 7 bases had no gene match. Germline values: CDR1 MGHRA, CDR2 YSYEKL. The CDR3 consists of 17 residues. The CDR3 DNA sequence: TGCGCCAGCAGCCAAGGACTAGCGGGAGGGCCTAGGGATGAGCAGTTCTTC. This encodes CASSQGLAGGPRDEQFF.